Listed here are 26 T cell receptor beta chains from one sample, sequenced in a study of Ad26.COV2.S vaccination and SARS-CoV-2 variants. Measured with immunoSEQ multiplex PCR; TCRdb has only the in-frame clones, and not every one. The sample lists 430,000 or so clones, nearly 90% occurring once. This sample's treatment: some 20 received Ad26.COV2.S at low or high dose, single or two shots; about 5 received placebo; per-sample allocation not given. Sampling was performed 63 days after the first vaccine or placebo injection. Sequences were derived from peripheral blood, sampled in a trial of Ad26.COV2.S vaccine versus placebo. Source of these receptors: a person between 18 and 65 years old who received the Ad26.COV2.S COVID-19 vaccine or a placebo.

This clone showed up just a few times. This sequence joins TRBV11-1 and TRBJ2-7, with D possibly matching TRBD2 (6 bases). V gave up 1 base and J gave up 3 bases, with 10 bases separating them. This CDR3 contains 14 residues. From germline, CDR1 is SGHAT and CDR2 FQDESV (reference sequence). DNA of the CDR3: TGTGCCAGCAGCTTAGGGGGGGATTTCTACGAGCAGTACGTC. Protein product: CASSLGGDFYEQYV.

The rearrangement links TRBV5-4 to TRBJ2-3, with 8 bases matching TRBD1. The CDR3 is 15 residues long. V was clipped by 4 bases and J by 3 bases; unmatched bases: 7. From germline, CDR1 is SGHNT and CDR2 YYREEE (reference sequence). CDR3 amino acids: CASSTGGQGTDTQYF. The DNA for the CDR3 is TGTGCCAGCAGCACCGGAGGACAGGGTACAGATACGCAGTATTTT.

The rearrangement uses TRBV15 and TRBJ1-5; D is undetermined. The germline CDR1 and CDR2 sequences are LNHNV and YYDKDF (reference sequence). V dropped 3 bases and J dropped 1 base, with 1 base sitting between them. The CDR3 runs 12 residues. This CDR3 reads CATSRSNQPQHF. Written as DNA, the CDR3 is TGTGCCACCAGCAGGAGCAATCAGCCCCAGCATTTT. Full variable domain (missing parts from reference TRBV15 and TRBJ1-5): DAMVIQNPRYQVTQFGKPVTLSCSQTLNHNVMYWYQQKSSQAPKLLFHYYDKDFNNEADTPDNFQSRRPNTSFCFLDIRSPGLGDTAMYLCATSRSNQPQHFGDGTRLSIL.

The sample holds one count of this clone. The V gene is TRBV7-9, the J gene TRBJ1-1; D unclear. In germline, CDR1 is SEHNR, CDR2 FQNEAQ (reference sequence). This CDR3 has 15 residues. Deletions cut 5 bases from V and 7 bases from J, with 20 bases between. The CDR3 reads CASSQRSGGGGEAFF. In DNA form, the CDR3 reads TGTGCCAGCAGCCAACGTTCCGGTGGAGGAGGTGAAGCTTTCTTT.

The rearrangement joins TRBV4-3 to TRBJ2-3, with D hard to call. This CDR3 contains 14 residues. The V and J ends lost 3 bases and 2 bases respectively, with 9 bases between them. Per germline, CDR1 LGHNA and CDR2 YSLEER. The CDR3 DNA reads TGCGCCAGCAGCCAGGCCGGGCCCACAGATACGCAGTATTTT. It specifies CASSQAGPTDTQYF.

The chain is built from TRBV2 and TRBJ2-3; D not certain. Germline V gene data show CDR1 as SNHLY and CDR2 as FYNNEI. V lost 5 bases and J lost 0, with 3 bases in between. The CDR3 contains 12 residues. CDR3 sequence (DNA): TGTGCCAGCAGTATTAGCACAGATACGCAGTATTTT. It codes for CASSISTDTQYF.

The chain combines TRBV19 with TRBJ1-5, with 9 nucleotides matching TRBD1. Trimming took 6 bases from V and 5 from J; bases not matched to a gene: 8. The CDR3 is made up of 15 amino acids. Germline assignment: CDR1 LNHDA and CDR2 SQIVND (reference sequence). The CDR3 coding sequence is TGTGCCAGTAGCGTTCCGGGACAGGGACATCAGCCCCAGCATTTT. This encodes CASSVPGQGHQPQHF.

V is TRBV7-9 and J is TRBJ2-3; 7 bases line up with TRBD2. Germline CDR1 SEHNR, CDR2 FQNEAQ (reference sequence). V shed 1 base, J shed 1 base, and the junction held 2 bases outside the gene matches. This CDR3 has 15 residues. The CDR3 DNA reads TGTGCCAGCAGCTTAGACGCGGGGGGCACAGATACGCAGTATTTT. Protein: CASSLDAGGTDTQYF.

This clone was recorded only once. Within the sample, other DNA sequences also encode this same CDR3. The rearrangement uses TRBV5-1 and TRBJ2-7; 9 positions agree with TRBD1. The CDR3 loop spans 14 amino acids. J was trimmed by 4 bases and V by 3 bases; bases with no gene match: 5. Germline V gene lookup returns CDR1 SGHRS and CDR2 YFSETQ. DNA of the CDR3: TGCGCCAGCAGCTCCGGGACAGGGAGTTACGAGCAGTACTTC. This translates into CASSSGTGSYEQYF.

V and J are TRBV7-2 and TRBJ1-5; TRBD1 agrees at 7 bases. The CDR3 length is 15 residues. Germline CDR1 SGHTA, CDR2 FQGNSA. The V and J ends lost 4 bases and 3 bases, in that order; junction bases with no gene match: 6. CDR3 bases: TGTGCCAGCAGCTCACTCGACAGGGTCAATCAGCCCCAGCATTTT. Translation gives CASSSLDRVNQPQHF.

The CDR3 nucleotides read TGTGCCAGCAGTTGGACTAGCGGGGTCTCCTACGAGCAGTACTTC. Its protein product is CASSWTSGVSYEQYF. This rearrangement joins TRBV7-8 to TRBJ2-7; TRBD2 agrees at 12 bases. The CDR3 is made up of 15 amino acids. The germline V gene encodes CDR1 SGHVS and CDR2 FQNEAQ. V lost 6 bases to trimming and J lost 0 bases; unmatched junction nucleotides: 3.

This chain joins TRBV5-1 and TRBJ2-2, with 8 bases lining up with TRBD1. V gave up 0 bases and J gave up 7 bases; unmatched junction bases: 5. Germline V gene sequence: CDR1 SGHRS, CDR2 YFSETQ. This CDR3 is 15 amino acids long. CDR3 loop: CASSLAGGENGELFF. Here the CDR3 DNA reads TGCGCCAGCAGCTTGGCAGGGGGCGAGAACGGGGAGCTGTTTTTT.

This sequence joins TRBV7-6 and TRBJ1-1; 7 bases agree with TRBD1. Germline CDR1 is SGHVS and CDR2 is FNYEAQ. V was clipped by 0 bases and J by 5 bases; unmatched bases: 3. CDR3 size: 14 residues. CDR3 protein: CASSLAGGGTEAFF. CDR3 in DNA: TGTGCCAGCAGCTTAGCAGGGGGCGGGACTGAAGCTTTCTTT.

The chain employs TRBV30 and TRBJ1-6; no clear D. The germline V gene has CDR1 GTSNPN and CDR2 SVGIG (reference sequence). The CDR3 loop spans 16 amino acids. The V gene lost 0 bases and the J gene lost 11 bases, with 20 bases spanning the gap. In DNA form, the CDR3 reads TGTGCCTGGAGTGTAAGTCCTGGAGGTCGCGGGGCACCCCTCCACTTT. Its translation: CAWSVSPGGRGAPLHF.

CDR3 DNA: TGTGCCAGCAGCCAAGGGCCGTCCAAGGGCGGCGGGGACAGCTCCTACGAGCAGTACGTC. It encodes CASSQGPSKGGGDSSYEQYV. The chain uses TRBV14 and TRBJ2-7; tentative D call: TRBD1 (7 bases). The CDR3 totals 20 residues. The V end lost 1 base, the J end lost 0 bases, and 25 bases lay between the germline ends. CDR1 and CDR2 from the germline V gene are SGHDN and FVKESK.

This rearrangement joins TRBV7-2 to TRBJ2-1, with unresolved D. The germline V gene encodes CDR1 SGHTA and CDR2 FQGNSA. V was trimmed by 3 bases and J by 0 bases, leaving 9 bases between them. This CDR3 has 15 amino acids. CDR3 coding DNA: TGTGCCAGCAGCTTTGCGAGCAGCTCCTACAATGAGCAGTTCTTC. Translation: CASSFASSSYNEQFF.

This clone was found once. This chain connects TRBV4-3 to TRBJ1-3; TRBD1 matches 8 bases. The CDR3 has 18 amino acids. Trimming cost V 4 bases and J 2 bases; bases outside gene matches: 13. CDR1 LGHNA and CDR2 YSLEER come from the germline V gene. The CDR3 here is CASSLLAGGLFAGNTIYF. The CDR3 DNA is TGCGCCAGCAGCCTATTAGCAGGGGGCCTCTTCGCTGGAAACACCATATATTTT.

The rearrangement joins TRBV7-9 to TRBJ1-1; D is ambiguous. Germline V gene sequence: CDR1 SEHNR, CDR2 FQNEAQ (reference sequence). V was trimmed by 5 bases and J by 7 bases, leaving 14 bases between them. The CDR3 has 13 residues. The CDR3 nucleotides read TGTGCCAGCAGCCCAAGACCGAAGCTTGAAGCTTTCTTT. Protein: CASSPRPKLEAFF.

This clone showed up just a few times. This chain joins TRBV6-6 and TRBJ1-2; D might be TRBD1 (6 bases). The V end lost 3 bases, the J end lost 8 bases, and 16 bases lay between the germline ends. Germline assignment: CDR1 MNHNY and CDR2 SVGAGI (reference sequence). The CDR3 extends over 14 amino acids. The CDR3 coding sequence is TGTGCCAGCAGTTATGTGACAGGCGAAGGGGGCTACACCTTC. Translated, it gives CASSYVTGEGGYTF.

The chain joins TRBV23-1 to TRBJ1-1; D call uncertain. TRBV23-1 is labeled an ORF, and its function is uncertain. CDR3 length: 16 residues. V was shortened by 2 bases and J by 4 bases, with 17 bases between the two germline ends. CDR3 amino acids: CASSQTRRPGFTEAFF. The CDR3 coding sequence is TGCGCCAGCAGTCAAACAAGACGGCCGGGATTCACTGAAGCTTTCTTT.

V and J are TRBV6-1 and TRBJ2-7; the D gene is possibly TRBD1 (6 bases). There are 15 residues in the CDR3. Trimming removed 3 bases from V and 0 bases from J, with 12 bases in between. The germline gives CDR1 MNHNS, CDR2 SASEGT. CDR3 loop: CASSEGQGSSYEQYV. The CDR3 coding sequence is TGTGCCAGCAGTGAGGGGCAGGGGAGCTCCTACGAGCAGTACGTC.

This chain joins TRBV6-5 and TRBJ1-2, with D hard to call. Trimming stripped 0 bases from V and 5 bases from J, with 7 bases between. There are 13 residues in the CDR3. CDR1 and CDR2 from the germline V gene are MNHEY and SVGAGI. The CDR3: CASSYSRGYGYTF. CDR3 DNA sequence: TGTGCCAGCAGTTACTCGAGAGGTTATGGCTACACCTTC.

In its sample, this clone was seen once. This chain uses TRBV13 with TRBJ2-7, with D possibly matching TRBD1 (5 bases). The CDR3 length is 14 residues. V dropped 5 bases and J dropped 6 bases, with 17 bases sitting between them. The germline V gene has CDR1 PRHDT and CDR2 FYEKMQ (reference sequence). In DNA, the CDR3 is TGTGCCAGCAGCCGTGGACACGCTCAGGTCGAGCAGTACGTC. Translating gives CASSRGHAQVEQYV.

The rearrangement uses TRBV9 and TRBJ2-5; the D is unclear. Germline V gives CDR1 SGDLS, CDR2 YYNGEE. This CDR3 is built from 14 residues. The V end lost 0 bases, the J end lost 0 bases, and 6 bases lay between the germline ends. DNA of the CDR3: TGTGCCAGCAGCGTAGAACAGTACCAAGAGACCCAGTACTTC. Its protein product is CASSVEQYQETQYF.

The rearrangement uses TRBV11-3 and TRBJ1-1, with D perhaps TRBD1 (5 bases). The CDR3 spans 15 residues. V was shortened by 4 bases and J by 4 bases, with 16 bases between the two germline ends. CDR1 and CDR2 (germline): SGHNT, YENEEA. The CDR3 sequence: CASSSAAGRSTEAFF. The CDR3 coding sequence is TGTGCCAGCAGCTCGGCCGCAGGGAGGAGCACTGAAGCTTTCTTT.

The chain has TRBV6-5 and TRBJ2-5; tentative D call: TRBD2 (6 bases). Between the trimmed V and J ends, which lost 2 bases and 5 bases, there was a span of 12 bases. Germline V gene lookup returns CDR1 MNHEY and CDR2 SVGAGI. This CDR3 is built from 14 residues. CDR3 bases: TGTGCCAGCAGTTACAGCACGGGAGTGGAGACCCAGTACTTC. This encodes CASSYSTGVETQYF.